The 24 T cell receptor beta chains in this list originate from one sample, sequenced in a study of metastatic and nonmetastatic thyroid tumors. Among the patients, none had received any treatment before thyroid surgery. TCRdb re-called clones via MiXCR from the PCR reads. The sample yields around 19,000 clones, around 15% seen once. Material: tumor tissue. Every receptor here comes from a female donor with papillary thyroid cancer or a benign thyroid nodule (not recorded which). Some clones in this sample may be carry-over from other donors' samples.

Many counts were recorded for this clone. V gene TRBV2 combines with J gene TRBJ1-1; tentative D call: TRBD1 (6 bases). The CDR3 length is 12 residues. Germline V gene lookup returns CDR1 SNHLY and CDR2 FYNNEI. Trimming removed 5 bases at V and 10 bases at J, with 14 bases between. The DNA for the CDR3 is TGTGCCAGCAGTTGGACAGAGGGGGGAGCTTTCTTT. Its protein is CASSWTEGGAFF.

The rearrangement uses TRBV4-1 and TRBJ1-5; no clear D. Trimming stripped 4 bases from V and 1 base from J, with 11 bases between. In germline, CDR1 is MGHRA, CDR2 YSYEKL. The CDR3 runs to 15 residues. This chain's CDR3 is CASSPQGSSNQPQHF. The DNA for the CDR3 is TGCGCCAGCAGCCCCCAAGGAAGCAGCAATCAGCCCCAGCATTTT.

This clone was found many times. The genes are TRBV30 and TRBJ2-5; no clear D. The CDR3 extends over 11 amino acids. Germline CDR1 is GTSNPN and CDR2 is SVGIG (reference sequence). V was clipped by 1 base and J by 5 bases, with 5 bases between them. CDR3 DNA sequence: TGTGCCTGGAGTGGAATGGAGACCCAGTACTTC. Its translation: CAWSGMETQYF.

This clone is medium-sized by share. The rearrangement links TRBV12-3 or TRBV12-4 to TRBJ1-1; TRBD1 might be the D (5 bases). The CDR3 has 15 amino acids. V was cut by 5 bases and J by 0 bases, with 13 bases left in between. The CDR3 DNA is TGTGCCAGCAGTCCAAGACAGACGATGAACACTGAAGCTTTCTTT. Amino acids: CASSPRQTMNTEAFF.

A note on this clone: The junction departs from germline at one end; a sequencing error may be responsible. The rearrangement joins TRBV2 to TRBJ1-5; D perhaps matches TRBD1 (6 bases). Germline V gene data show CDR1 as SNHLY and CDR2 as FYNNEI. The CDR3 loop spans 15 amino acids. CDR3 nucleotides: TGTGCCAGCAAACCGCAGGGGTATCAGGGTCAGCACCAGCATTTT. It encodes CASKPQGYQGQHQHF.

This clone was observed at least ten times. This chain links TRBV20-1 with TRBJ1-1; unclear D gene. CDR3 length: 12 residues. V gave up 6 bases and J gave up 0 bases, with 8 bases separating them. The germline gives CDR1 DFQATT, CDR2 SNEGSKA (reference sequence). The CDR3 DNA is TGCAGTGCCCTTCCATTGAACACTGAAGCTTTCTTT. Encoded protein: CSALPLNTEAFF.

In this sample, this clone turned up once. At one end the junction does not follow the germline gene, possibly because of a read error. The V gene is TRBV4-1, the J gene TRBJ2-7, with 8 bases that match TRBD1. The CDR3 covers 15 residues. Germline CDR1 is MGHRA and CDR2 is YSYEKL. The CDR3 DNA is TGCGCCAGCAGGTTTTCGGGACAGGTTCCCTACGGGCAGTACTTC. This gives the protein CASRFSGQVPYGQYF.

The CDR3 DNA is TGTGCCAGCAGCTTAGAATCTGGGGGGCTTTCACCCCTCCACTTT. Its protein product is CASSLESGGLSPLHF. The V gene is TRBV11-3, the J gene TRBJ1-6, with TRBD1 as a possible D gene (6 bases). Germline lookup yields CDR1 SGHNT and CDR2 YENEEA. CDR3 size: 15 residues. Trimming took off 0 bases at V and 9 bases at J, with 12 bases between the two ends.

This clone was found a few times. One end of the junction does not line up with germline, which may come from a read error. The J gene is TRBJ1-4, the V gene TRBV6-1; tentatively, D is TRBD1 (5 bases). Germline V CDR1 and CDR2: MNHNS, SASEGT. This CDR3 region has 16 residues. CDR3 sequence reads: CASSGVATATYEKLFF. CDR3 DNA sequence: TGTGCCAGTAGTGGAGTGGCGACAGCAACCTATGAAAAACTGTTTTTT.

This clone was seen repeatedly, ten times or more. The rearrangement uses TRBV4-1 and TRBJ1-3; D unclear. CDR1 and CDR2 from the germline V gene are MGHRA and YSYEKL. Trimming shortened V by 0 bases and J by 5 bases, and 8 bases separated the two germline ends. This CDR3 is 14 amino acids long. CDR3 protein: CASSQDPLRNTIYF. In DNA, the CDR3 is TGCGCCAGCAGCCAAGATCCCCTACGAAACACCATATATTTT.

This clone came up a few times. The chain has TRBV25-1 and TRBJ2-2; a weak D match, TRBD1 (6 bases). The germline gives CDR1 MGHDK, CDR2 SYGVNS. With 4 bases removed from V and 5 bases from J, the gap between germline ends came to 11 bases. The CDR3 extends over 14 amino acids. In nucleotides, the CDR3 is TGTGCCAGCAGTGTAACAGGGTCTACCGGGGAGCTGTTTTTT. It specifies CASSVTGSTGELFF.

Remarks on this clone: A much larger clone sits a single nucleotide away, making a read error possible. The rearrangement uses TRBV11-2 and TRBJ2-5, with TRBD2 matching 14 bases. From germline, CDR1 is SGHAT and CDR2 FQNNGV. The CDR3 covers 15 residues. The CDR3 DNA is TGTGCCGGCAGCACCAGACTAGCGGGAGGGTGGACCCAGTACTTC. Translated: CAGSTRLAGGWTQYF.

To note about this clone: The germline gene is not matched at one end of the junction; a read error may be the cause. This sequence joins TRBV5-1 and TRBJ2-3; TRBD2 agrees at 13 bases. The CDR3 runs to 15 residues. Germline-derived CDR1 and CDR2 are SGHRS and YFSETQ. The CDR3 coding sequence is TGCGCCAGCAGCCCGACTAGCGGGGGGCGGTATACACAGTATTTT. It codes for CASSPTSGGRYTQYF.

This clone was seen ten or more times. This chain links TRBV5-8 with TRBJ1-5, with no clear D. Germline values: CDR1 SGHTS, CDR2 YDEGEE. The length of the CDR3 is 15 residues. The V end was cut by 0 bases, the J end by 7 bases, with 14 bases between. The CDR3 DNA follows: TGTGCCAGCAGCTTGGGAGGGCTATTTGGGCAGCCCCAGCATTTT. Encoded protein: CASSLGGLFGQPQHF.

For this clone: The CDR3 carries no conserved terminal phenylalanine or tryptophan, so it likely arises from a read error. The chain is built from TRBV30 and TRBJ2-7, with TRBD2 as a possible D gene (5 bases). There are 12 residues in the CDR3. Per germline, CDR1 GTSNPN and CDR2 SVGIG (reference sequence). Trimming took 4 bases from V and 7 from J, leaving 14 bases between them. CDR3 loop: CAWNLYREEQYS. In nucleotides, the CDR3 is TGTGCCTGGAACCTTTATCGGGAAGAGCAGTACTCC.

The sample holds a few counts of this clone. A much larger clone lies a single base off, so this may be a read error. This chain connects TRBV11-1 to TRBJ2-1; the match to TRBD1 covers 7 bases. From germline, CDR1 is SGHAT and CDR2 FQDESV (reference sequence). The CDR3 is 15 amino acids. Trimming took 7 bases from V and 3 from J; bases not matched to a gene: 9. CDR3 sequence: CASNPDTGDYNEQFF. CDR3 DNA sequence: TGTGCCAGCAACCCAGACACAGGGGACTACAATGAGCAGTTCTTC.

By sample fraction, this clone is medium-sized. The CDR3 protein is CSVGSSRQPQHF. In DNA form, the CDR3 reads TGCAGCGTGGGGTCTTCGCGTCAGCCCCAGCATTTT. V and J are TRBV29-1 and TRBJ1-5; D uncertain. The CDR3 is 12 residues long. V shed 6 bases and J shed 6 bases, with 12 bases lying between them. Germline V gives CDR1 SQVTM, CDR2 ANQGSEA.

This clone was counted many times. The chain carries TRBV5-1 and TRBJ2-3, with D uncertain. V was cut by 6 bases and J by 0 bases, with 17 bases left in between. Germline V gene sequence: CDR1 SGHRS, CDR2 YFSETQ. The CDR3 is made up of 16 amino acids. The chain's CDR3 is CASTLALASSTDTQYF. The CDR3 DNA sequence: TGCGCCAGCACCCTTGCCCTGGCTTCGAGCACAGATACGCAGTATTTT.

This clone was detected ten times or more. The chain's CDR3 is CASSQESSGVKTQYF. In DNA form, the CDR3 reads TGCGCCAGCAGCCAAGAGTCTAGCGGGGTTAAGACCCAGTACTTC. V is TRBV4-1 and J is TRBJ2-5; 9 positions match TRBD2. CDR1 and CDR2 from the germline V gene are MGHRA and YSYEKL. V was clipped by 0 bases and J by 6 bases; unmatched bases: 5. CDR3 length: 15 amino acids.

This clone has a handful of counts. V gene TRBV6-4 combines with J gene TRBJ1-2; D is undetermined. The V end was cut by 3 bases, the J end by 10 bases, with 18 bases between. This CDR3 contains 14 residues. Germline CDR1 MRHNA, CDR2 SNTAGT. CDR3 sequence (DNA): TGTGCCAGCAGTGAGGGGTGCACGGGTGATGTCTACACCTTC. Translation gives CASSEGCTGDVYTF.

The table lists this clone with many counts. The V and J genes are TRBV5-1 and TRBJ2-2; D call uncertain. This CDR3 has 12 amino acids. Germline V gives CDR1 SGHRS, CDR2 YFSETQ. Trimming took off 0 bases at V and 10 bases at J, with 7 bases between the two ends. CDR3 nucleotides: TGCGCCAGCAGCTTGGAATGGTCGGAGCTGTTTTTT. Its translation: CASSLEWSELFF.

A few counts support this clone. It may be a read error: a sequence one base away is much more abundant. The sample has other DNA sequences that encode this CDR3 too. The chain uses TRBV9 and TRBJ1-1, with D hard to call. The germline V gene has CDR1 SGDLS and CDR2 YYNGEE. CDR3 length equals 13 residues. CDR3 coding DNA: TGTGCCAGCAGCGTGGGCGGGTACACTGGAGCTTTCTTT. It is translated as CASSVGGYTGAFF.

This clone was counted between two and nine times. Possible read error: a much larger clone is one base away. The chain uses TRBV7-6 and TRBJ1-5, with a tentative D call TRBD1 (6 bases). The tail of the sequence fits TRBJ2-3 better, so the J call may be wrong. There are 13 residues in the CDR3. In germline, CDR1 is SGHVS, CDR2 FNYEAQ. The CDR3 DNA follows: TGTGCCAGCAGCCGGGACAACAATCAGCCCCAGTATTTT. This gives the protein CASSRDNNQPQYF.

This clone was seen at least ten times. This chain links TRBV20-1 with TRBJ2-1; 8 nucleotides agree with TRBD2. From germline, CDR1 is DFQATT and CDR2 SNEGSKA (reference sequence). This CDR3 region has 17 residues. The V segment lost 2 bases and the J segment 1 base; nucleotides outside the gene matches: 10. The chain's CDR3 is CSARPLSGISSYNEQFF. CDR3 in DNA: TGCAGTGCTAGACCACTTAGCGGGATTAGTTCCTACAATGAGCAGTTCTTC.